This T cell receptor (beta chain) was recorded in a study of patients and donors after allogeneic stem cell transplantation (dated by TCRdb to 2018 to 2021). The method was RT-PCR. Reads for this sample came from a NextSeq 550. TCRdb reanalyzed the raw reads on its own, using fastp at Q25 for trimming and MiXCR for clone calling, and kept in-frame beta chains. CDR3 protein duplicates are merged, each entry listing the most common genes and DNA. Here the sample has over 400,000 distinct CDR3 sequences; 16% occur a single time. 6% to 8% of the sample belongs to the ten largest clones. Including the terminal cysteine and phenylalanine, the CDR3 comprises 15 residues. Only the CDR3 portion is preserved as DNA: 45 bases, with reading frame beginning at the first base. This clonotype has a handful of counts. Its antigen is unknown. No base quality values were provided; no much bigger clone lies one nucleotide off.

The V gene is TRBV21-1 and the J gene is TRBJ2-1; TRBD1 is the table's D call and was not checked against the DNA. TRBV21-1 is shown as a pseudogene. The specimen sequenced was blood, either unsorted or a sorted T cell fraction (not recorded which). The clonotype was recovered from a human donor who was either an allogeneic HSCT recipient or a stem cell or donor lymphocyte infusion donor (not recorded which). It is not recorded whose cells these are; they may come from a transplant donor. In nucleotide form, the sequence is TGTGCCAGCAGCTTCCGGGACAGGCAATACAATGAGCAGTTCTTC. Its translation reads: CASSFRDRQYNEQFF.